This T cell receptor beta chain was sequenced in a study of cytomegalovirus exposure and HLA in healthy donors. Study-wide results and limits: Prediction of most subjects' HLA-A and HLA-B alleles by TCR beta sequences was reportedly accurate.

The PCR contained 60 Vbeta and 13 Jbeta primers. The repertoire was sequenced with immunoSEQ multiplex PCR; TCRdb's copy has only in-frame clones and lacks some. There are about 150,000 clones in the sample; 77% occur only once, and less than 5% lies in the top ten. This clone occurred once. The antigen is undetermined. After removal of 0 bases from V and 6 bases from J, the junction contained 13 bases not matched to a gene. This CDR3 comprises 18 residues. Germline assignment: CDR1 LNHNV and CDR2 YYDKDF (reference sequence). The chain recombines TRBV15 with TRBJ2-5; 10 positions match TRBD1. This receptor was taken from a male donor in good health and CMV-seronegative. What was sequenced was PBMCs. The CDR3: CATSREGQGTGVVKTQYF. The DNA of the CDR3 is TGTGCCACCAGCAGAGAGGGGCAAGGGACAGGGGTAGTAAAGACCCAGTACTTC.